This entry lists 10 T cell receptor beta chains sequenced from one sample in a study of PD-1 blockade in classical Hodgkin lymphoma. Every patient was affected by relapse after autologous stem cell transplantation, while exposure to brentuximab vedotin was not uniform. Repertoires were generated with immunoSEQ multiplex PCR, while TCRdb's copy carries only in-frame clones and drops some. This sample has about 97,000 clones, with over 80% found just once. The sequencing here drew on peripheral blood mononuclear cells (PBMCs), taken at baseline. The receptors stem from a human donor with classical Hodgkin lymphoma.

This clone has just one count. V usage is TRBV15 and J usage is TRBJ2-3; D not certain. In germline, CDR1 is LNHNV, CDR2 YYDKDF (reference sequence). The V end lost 0 bases, the J end lost 2 bases, and 3 bases lay between the germline ends. There are 13 residues in the CDR3. CDR3 DNA: TGTGCCACCAGCAGAGACCCCACAGATACGCAGTATTTT. As protein: CATSRDPTDTQYF.

This chain uses TRBV30 with TRBJ1-2; 8 bases map to TRBD1. The V segment lost 0 bases and the J segment 4 bases; nucleotides outside the gene matches: 10. Germline CDR1 and CDR2: GTSNPN and SVGIG (reference sequence). The CDR3 is 16 residues long. CDR3 amino acids: CAWSVTQGAPGYGYTF. The CDR3 bases are TGTGCCTGGAGTGTAACCCAGGGGGCCCCTGGCTATGGCTACACCTTC. Complete variable domain (other parts from reference TRBV30 and TRBJ1-2): SQTIHQWPATLVQPVGSPLSLECTVEGTSNPNLYWYRQAAGRGLQLLFYSVGIGQISSEVPQNLSASRPQDRQFILSSKKLLLSDSGFYLCAWSVTQGAPGYGYTFGSGTRLTVV.

The chain links TRBV23-1 to TRBJ1-1; D is ambiguous. TRBV23-1 is an ORF; its function is uncertain. V was cut by 0 bases and J by 3 bases, with 14 bases left in between. The CDR3 has 16 amino acids. As DNA, the CDR3 is TGCGCCAGCAGTCAATCGACCTCCACCGGGGACACTGAAGCTTTCTTT. Protein: CASSQSTSTGDTEAFF.

The chain recombines TRBV10-3 with TRBJ2-1, with D perhaps assigned TRBD1 or TRBD2 (5 bases each). Germline V gene lookup returns CDR1 ENHRY and CDR2 SYGVKD. CDR3 length: 13 amino acids. V shed 7 bases and J shed 6 bases, with 13 bases lying between them. DNA of the CDR3: TGTGCCATCAACCCGACTGGGGGCAATGAGCAGTTCTTC. Its translation: CAINPTGGNEQFF.

The J gene is TRBJ2-5, the V gene TRBV29-1; 12 bases line up with TRBD1. From germline, CDR1 is SQVTM and CDR2 ANQGSEA. Trimming took 3 bases from V and 4 from J; bases not matched to a gene: 9. This CDR3 spans 16 amino acids. The CDR3 nucleotides are TGCAGCGTTGAGGGAGGGACAGGGGGCATGAGAGAGACCCAGTACTTC. Translated, it gives CSVEGGTGGMRETQYF.

The chain couples TRBV27 to TRBJ2-5, with 7 bases identical to TRBD2. The CDR3 has 15 residues. The J segment lost 4 bases and the V segment lost 3 bases, leaving 8 bases of the junction unmatched. Germline CDR1 is MNHEY and CDR2 is SMNVEV (reference sequence). The CDR3 here is CASSFRGTGGETQYF. The CDR3 nucleotides are TGTGCCAGCAGTTTTCGCGGGACGGGAGGAGAGACCCAGTACTTC.

This clone is medium-sized in the sample. The gene calls are TRBV14 and TRBJ2-1; D is uncertain. The CDR3 loop spans 14 amino acids. The V and J ends lost 1 base and 3 bases respectively, with 7 bases between them. CDR1 is SGHDN and CDR2 is FVKESK in the germline V gene. The CDR3 reads CASSQVGSYNEQFF. The CDR3 coding sequence is TGTGCCAGCAGCCAAGTGGGCAGCTACAATGAGCAGTTCTTC.

The chain joins TRBV14 to TRBJ2-3; 8 bases are shared with TRBD1. V lost 5 bases and J lost 5; bases outside the gene matches: 12. Germline CDR1 SGHDN, CDR2 FVKESK. The length of the CDR3 is 16 residues. The CDR3 DNA follows: TGTGCCAGCAGCTCCGGGGCAGGGGGCTTGGTAGATACGCAGTATTTT. Its protein is CASSSGAGGLVDTQYF.

V gene TRBV11-3 combines with J gene TRBJ2-1; tentatively, D is TRBD2 (5 bases). The germline gives CDR1 SGHNT, CDR2 YENEEA. Between the trimmed V and J ends, which lost 4 bases and 0 bases, there was a span of 16 bases. CDR3 length: 17 amino acids. The CDR3 DNA follows: TGTGCCAGCAGCTCTCGACGGACTTCGAGCTCCTACAATGAGCAGTTCTTC. This sequence encodes CASSSRRTSSSYNEQFF.

This chain connects TRBV28 to TRBJ2-1; 14 bases map to TRBD2. This CDR3 has 15 amino acids. Germline CDR1 reads MDHEN; CDR2 reads SYDVKM. With 5 bases clipped from V and 10 bases from J, the junction kept 7 bases outside the gene matches. CDR3 coding DNA: TGTGCCAGCAGTCTCAGACTAGCGGGAGGGCGCGAGCAGTTCTTC. The encoded protein is CASSLRLAGGREQFF.